The rows below give T cell receptor beta chains drawn from one sample of a study of T cells in narcolepsy. TCRdb's copy holds only in-frame clones and misses some; the assay was immunoSEQ multiplex PCR. Seen here are fewer than 40,000 clones, 70% to 85% observed once, and the top ten hold about 2.3%. Input material: memory (CD45RA-) CD4+ T cells from blood. These receptors came from a human donor in good health. The CDR3 runs from the conserved cysteine through the conserved F or W. A D gene is named only where the DNA matches it firmly. Not every row has a clone size; where given, it reads once, few, many or a size class.

clone_size | d_call | j_call | v_call | cdr3_nt | cdr3_aa
- | TRBD1 | TRBJ1-2 | TRBV5-4 | TGTGCCAGCCTGCGGACAGGGTACTATGGCTACACCTTC | CASLRTGYYGYTF
few | - | TRBJ2-1 | TRBV4-1 | TGCGCCAGCAGCCAAGGGAGTTTCACGCTATCCTACAATGAGCAGTTCTTC | CASSQGSFTLSYNEQFF
- | - | TRBJ1-5 | TRBV28 | TGTGCCAGCACCCCAATTCGGGGGGGCCGCGAAGAGCCCCAGCATTTT | CASTPIRGGREEPQHF
- | - | TRBJ2-7 | TRBV10-3 | TGTGCCATCAGCGCAGGGGGGGGCTACGAGCAGTACTTC | CAISAGGGYEQYF
- | - | TRBJ1-5 | TRBV7-2 | TGTGCCAGCAGCTCCACAGGGAGAGATCAGCCCCAGCATTTT | CASSSTGRDQPQHF
few | TRBD1 | TRBJ2-7 | TRBV11-3 | TGTGCCAGCAGCTTAGATCTCGGGACAGGCTACGAGCAGTACTTC | CASSLDLGTGYEQYF
- | - | TRBJ1-1 | TRBV7-3 | TGTGCCAGCAGCTTAGGAGCCTCGGGGAACACTGAAGCTTTCTTT | CASSLGASGNTEAFF
- | - | TRBJ2-7 | TRBV7-2 | TGTGCCAGCAGCTTATTGCAGGCCTACGAGCAGTACTTC | CASSLLQAYEQYF
- | - | TRBJ2-5 | TRBV11-3 | TGTGCCAGCAGCTCGGAAGGGACGGCCCAAGAGACCCAGTACTTC | CASSSEGTAQETQYF
- | - | TRBJ2-7 | TRBV11-3 | TGTGCCAGCAGCTTAGATGGGCGGGATTACTACGAGCAGTACTTC | CASSLDGRDYYEQYF
- | - | TRBJ1-5 | TRBV19 | TGTGCCAGTAGTATACTCATAGAGGGTGGCCAGCCCCAGCATTTT | CASSILIEGGQPQHF
once | - | TRBJ2-7 | TRBV18 | TGTGCCAGCTCCGGGAGCTCCTACGAGCAGTACTTC | CASSGSSYEQYF
- | TRBD2 | TRBJ2-1 | TRBV6-1 | TGTGCCAGCAGATCCGGGACTAGTAGGAACAATGAGCAGTTCTTC | CASRSGTSRNNEQFF
- | - | TRBJ2-2 | TRBV11-3 | TGTGCCAGCAGCTTAGGGCCGAATTTGGAGCTGTTTTTT | CASSLGPNLELFF
- | TRBD1 | TRBJ1-2 | TRBV6-5 | TGTGCCAGCAGTAGGACAGGGGGCGCGAACTATGGCTACACCTTC | CASSRTGGANYGYTF
once | - | TRBJ1-3 | TRBV30 | TGTGCCTGGAGCCCGACCTCTTTGAGCTCTGGAAACACCATATATTTT | CAWSPTSLSSGNTIYF
- | - | TRBJ1-1 | TRBV5-6 | TGTGCCAGCAGCTTGCGCTACAAGAACACTGAAGCTTTCTTT | CASSLRYKNTEAFF
- | - | TRBJ1-1 | TRBV6-6 | TGTGCCAGCAGTCCGAACACTGAAGCTTTCTTT | CASSPNTEAFF
- | - | TRBJ1-1 | TRBV6-4 | TGTGCCAGCATGGGGGATTCGGGTGGGACTGAAGCTTTCTTT | CASMGDSGGTEAFF
- | TRBD2 | TRBJ2-7 | TRBV5-4 | TGTGCCAGCAGCGCGGGGGCGAAGCGGGGGGCCTACGAGCAGTACTTC | CASSAGAKRGAYEQYF
- | TRBD1 | TRBJ1-1 | TRBV5-6 | TGTGCCAGCAGCCCCCCCACAGGGGTCAGCACTGAAGCTTTCTTT | CASSPPTGVSTEAFF
- | TRBD1 | TRBJ2-7 | TRBV6-5 | TGTGCCAGCAACCCGGGACAGGGTTTACACGAGCAGTACTTC | CASNPGQGLHEQYF
few | - | TRBJ2-6 | TRBV5-6 | TGTGCCAGCAGCTTGGGAAACTCTGGGGCCAACGTCCTGACTTTC | CASSLGNSGANVLTF
- | - | TRBJ1-4 | TRBV30 | TGTGCCTGGAAGCCGGGGCTAGACAACCGCAATGAAAAACTGTTTTTT | CAWKPGLDNRNEKLFF
- | - | TRBJ2-5 | TRBV19 | TGTGCCAGTAGTAAGGCAGGCTCGGGGTTGCTAGAGACCCAGTACTTC | CASSKAGSGLLETQYF
- | TRBD1 | TRBJ2-7 | TRBV5-1 | TGCGCCAGCAGCATTACCGGGACAGGGGGCTTGAACGAGCAGTACTTC | CASSITGTGGLNEQYF
- | - | TRBJ2-7 | TRBV19 | TGTGCCAGTAGTAATGGTGGATACGAGCAGTACTTC | CASSNGGYEQYF
- | TRBD2 | TRBJ2-1 | TRBV25-1 | TGTGCCAGCAGTCGCGGGGGGTACAATGAGCAGTTCTTC | CASSRGGYNEQFF
- | - | TRBJ1-2 | TRBV6-1 | TGTGCCAGCAAGGAAGGCATTTTACCCTACACCTTC | CASKEGILPYTF
- | TRBD1 | TRBJ1-2 | TRBV30 | TGTGCCTGGGAGGGGGCGCGTTTCTATGGCTACACCTTC | CAWEGARFYGYTF
- | - | TRBJ2-7 | TRBV6-1 | TGTGCCAGCAGGGACGTGGCTGGGGCAACTTACGAGCAGTACTTC | CASRDVAGATYEQYF
- | TRBD2 | TRBJ2-1 | TRBV29-1 | TGCAGCGTTGCCCCGGGACTAGCGGGGTTAAACAATGAGCAGTTCTTC | CSVAPGLAGLNNEQFF
- | TRBD1 | TRBJ1-1 | TRBV6-5 | TGTGCCAGCAGCTGGACAGGCCAGGAGAAAGCTTTCTTT | CASSWTGQEKAFF
- | TRBD1 | TRBJ2-1 | TRBV11-3 | TGTGCCAGCAGCCCCGGGACAGGGTCCTACAATGAGCAGTTCTTC | CASSPGTGSYNEQFF
- | - | TRBJ1-1 | TRBV5-5 | TGTGCCAGCACCCCAAGTGTTAGGGAGGGGACTGAAGCTTTCTTT | CASTPSVREGTEAFF
- | - | TRBJ1-2 | TRBV18 | TGTGCCAGCTCTCCACCGACCCGACAGAACTATGGCTACACCTTC | CASSPPTRQNYGYTF
- | - | TRBJ2-6 | TRBV11-2 | TGTGCCAGCAGCCCCTTCGAGACGGCTAGCTCTGGGGCCAACGTCCTGACTTTC | CASSPFETASSGANVLTF
- | TRBD2 | TRBJ2-1 | TRBV27 | TGTGCCAGCATCCCGGGACTAGCGGGAAGGGGTGAGCAGTTCTTC | CASIPGLAGRGEQFF
- | - | TRBJ2-7 | TRBV2 | TGTGCCAGCAGTGAAGGATGGGTAAGCGGGACAGGTTCCTACGAGCAGTACTTC | CASSEGWVSGTGSYEQYF
- | - | TRBJ1-1 | TRBV10-2 | TGCGCCAGCAGCTCGGGGTCGAGTGGGACTGAAGCTTTCTTT | CASSSGSSGTEAFF